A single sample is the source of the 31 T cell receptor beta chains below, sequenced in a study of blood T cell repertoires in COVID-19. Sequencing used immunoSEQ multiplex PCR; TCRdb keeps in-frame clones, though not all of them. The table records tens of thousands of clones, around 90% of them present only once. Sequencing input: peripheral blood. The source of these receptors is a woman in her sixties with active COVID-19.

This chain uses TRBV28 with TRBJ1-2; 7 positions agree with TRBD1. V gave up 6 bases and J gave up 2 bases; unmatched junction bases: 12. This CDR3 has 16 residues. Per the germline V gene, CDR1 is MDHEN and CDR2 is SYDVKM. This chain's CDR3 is CASRTAGQVGNYGYTF. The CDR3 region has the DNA TGTGCCAGCAGGACCGCCGGACAGGTCGGCAACTATGGCTACACCTTC.

CDR3 region: CASSPDRAMNTIYF. CDR3 bases: TGTGCCAGCAGCCCGGACAGGGCTATGAACACCATATATTTT. The chain employs TRBV7-8 and TRBJ1-3; 8 bases fit TRBD1. Losses at the gene ends were 5 bases for V and 7 bases for J; bases not matched to a gene: 7. Germline-derived CDR1 and CDR2 are SGHVS and FQNEAQ. CDR3 size: 14 residues.

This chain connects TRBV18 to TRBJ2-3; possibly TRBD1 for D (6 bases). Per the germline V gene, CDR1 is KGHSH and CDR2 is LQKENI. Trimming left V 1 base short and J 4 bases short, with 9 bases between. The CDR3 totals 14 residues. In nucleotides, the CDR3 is TGTGCCAGCTCACCACAGGGGGAACCAGATACGCAGTATTTT. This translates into CASSPQGEPDTQYF.

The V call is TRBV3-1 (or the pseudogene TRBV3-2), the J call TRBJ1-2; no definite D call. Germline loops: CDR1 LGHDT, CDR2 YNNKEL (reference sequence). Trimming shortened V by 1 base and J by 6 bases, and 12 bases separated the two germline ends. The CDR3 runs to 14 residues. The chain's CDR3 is CASSQAQQAHGYTF. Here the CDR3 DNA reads TGTGCCAGCAGCCAAGCCCAGCAGGCCCATGGCTACACCTTC.

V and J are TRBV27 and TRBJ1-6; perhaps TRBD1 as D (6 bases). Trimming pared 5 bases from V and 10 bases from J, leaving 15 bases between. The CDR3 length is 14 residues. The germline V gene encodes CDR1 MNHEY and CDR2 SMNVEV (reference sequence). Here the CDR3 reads CASSRRDTRSPLHF. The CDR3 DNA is TGTGCCAGCAGTCGCAGGGACACCCGATCACCCCTCCACTTT.

In nucleotides, the CDR3 is TGTGCCAGCAGCCAAGATCGCGGGAGCACAGATACGCAGTATTTT. Amino acid sequence: CASSQDRGSTDTQYF. The chain uses TRBV4-2 and TRBJ2-3, with TRBD2 as a possible D gene (5 bases). The CDR3 has 15 residues. Trimming shortened V by 0 bases and J by 0 bases, and 7 bases separated the two germline ends. CDR1 is LGHNA, CDR2 YNFKEQ, per germline.

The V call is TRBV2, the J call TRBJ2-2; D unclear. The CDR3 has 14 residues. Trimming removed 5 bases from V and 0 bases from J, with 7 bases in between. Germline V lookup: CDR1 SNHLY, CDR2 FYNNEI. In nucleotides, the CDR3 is TGTGCCAGCAGTCGAACTTCGAACACCGGGGAGCTGTTTTTT. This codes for CASSRTSNTGELFF.

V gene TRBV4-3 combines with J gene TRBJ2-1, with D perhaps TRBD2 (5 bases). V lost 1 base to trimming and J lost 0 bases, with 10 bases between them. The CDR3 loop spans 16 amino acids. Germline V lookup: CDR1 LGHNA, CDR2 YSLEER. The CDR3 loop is CASSQAPRGSYNEQFF. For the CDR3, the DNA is TGCGCCAGCAGCCAAGCCCCCCGGGGCTCCTACAATGAGCAGTTCTTC.

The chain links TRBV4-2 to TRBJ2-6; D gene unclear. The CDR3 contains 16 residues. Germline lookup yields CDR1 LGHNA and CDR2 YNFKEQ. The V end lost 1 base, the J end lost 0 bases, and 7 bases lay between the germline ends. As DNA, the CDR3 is TGTGCCAGCAGCCAAGTAGAGGTCTCTGGGGCCAACGTCCTGACTTTC. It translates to CASSQVEVSGANVLTF.

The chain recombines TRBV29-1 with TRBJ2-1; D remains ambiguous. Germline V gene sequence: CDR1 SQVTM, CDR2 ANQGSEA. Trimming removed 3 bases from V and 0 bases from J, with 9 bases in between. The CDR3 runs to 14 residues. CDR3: CSVELYLSYNEQFF. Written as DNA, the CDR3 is TGCAGCGTTGAGCTCTACCTCTCCTACAATGAGCAGTTCTTC.

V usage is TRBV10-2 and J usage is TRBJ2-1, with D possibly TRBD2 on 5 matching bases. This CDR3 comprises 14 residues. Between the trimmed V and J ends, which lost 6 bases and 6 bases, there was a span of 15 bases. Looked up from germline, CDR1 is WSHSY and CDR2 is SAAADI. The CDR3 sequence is CASSAGILFNEQFF. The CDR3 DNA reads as TGCGCCAGCAGCGCCGGGATACTGTTCAATGAGCAGTTCTTC.

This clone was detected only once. The CDR3 is CASSAKTGVSNEQFF. The CDR3 coding sequence is TGTGCCAGCAGTGCAAAAACAGGGGTATCCAATGAGCAGTTCTTC. The chain combines TRBV6-4 with TRBJ2-1; 7 bases agree with TRBD1. The CDR3 runs to 15 residues. Per the germline V gene, CDR1 is MRHNA and CDR2 is SNTAGT. J gave up 6 bases and V 4 bases, and 9 bases lay outside the gene matches.

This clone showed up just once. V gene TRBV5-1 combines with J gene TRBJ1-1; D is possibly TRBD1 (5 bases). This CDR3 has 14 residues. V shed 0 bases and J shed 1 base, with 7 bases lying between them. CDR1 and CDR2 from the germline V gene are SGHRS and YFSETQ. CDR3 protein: CASSLAQGNTEAFF. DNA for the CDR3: TGCGCCAGCAGCTTGGCCCAGGGGAACACTGAAGCTTTCTTT.

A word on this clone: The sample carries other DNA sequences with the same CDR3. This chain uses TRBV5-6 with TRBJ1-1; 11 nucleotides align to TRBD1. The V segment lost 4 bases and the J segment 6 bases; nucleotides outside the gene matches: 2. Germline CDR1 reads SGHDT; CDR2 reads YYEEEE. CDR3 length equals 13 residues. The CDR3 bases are TGTGCCAGCAGCCTGGGACAGGGGGCTGAAGCTTTCTTT. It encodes CASSLGQGAEAFF.

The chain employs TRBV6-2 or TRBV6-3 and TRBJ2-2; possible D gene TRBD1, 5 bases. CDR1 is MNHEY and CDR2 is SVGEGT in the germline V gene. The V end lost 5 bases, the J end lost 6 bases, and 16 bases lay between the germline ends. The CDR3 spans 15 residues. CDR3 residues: CASSDVRQGSGELFF. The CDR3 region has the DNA TGTGCCAGCAGTGACGTTCGTCAGGGATCCGGGGAGCTGTTTTTT.

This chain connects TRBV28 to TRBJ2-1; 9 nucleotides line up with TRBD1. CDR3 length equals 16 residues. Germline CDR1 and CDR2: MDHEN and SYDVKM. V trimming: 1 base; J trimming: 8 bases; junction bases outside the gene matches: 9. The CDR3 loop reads CASSLFRDRVVDEQFF. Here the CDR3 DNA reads TGTGCCAGCAGTTTATTCCGGGACAGGGTGGTCGATGAGCAGTTCTTC.

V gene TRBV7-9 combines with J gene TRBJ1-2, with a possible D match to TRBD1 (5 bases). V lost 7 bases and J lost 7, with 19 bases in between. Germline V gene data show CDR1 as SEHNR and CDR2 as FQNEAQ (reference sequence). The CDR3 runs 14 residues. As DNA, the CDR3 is TGTGCCAGCAACACAGGCTCCCAGGATGGTGGCTACACCTTC. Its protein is CASNTGSQDGGYTF. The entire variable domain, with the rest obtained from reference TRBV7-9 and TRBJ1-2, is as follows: DTGVSQNPRHKITKRGQNVTFRCDPISEHNRLYWYRQTLGQGPEFLTYFQNEAQLEKSRLLSDRFSAERPKGSFSTLEIQRTEQGDSAMYLCASNTGSQDGGYTFGSGTRLTVV.

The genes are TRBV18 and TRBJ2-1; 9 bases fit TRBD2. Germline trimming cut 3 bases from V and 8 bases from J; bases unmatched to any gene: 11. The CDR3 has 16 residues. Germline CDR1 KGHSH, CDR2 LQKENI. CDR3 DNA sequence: TGTGCCAGCTCACCTTTAGCGGGAGCGAGTTTCCATGAGCAGTTCTTC. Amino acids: CASSPLAGASFHEQFF.

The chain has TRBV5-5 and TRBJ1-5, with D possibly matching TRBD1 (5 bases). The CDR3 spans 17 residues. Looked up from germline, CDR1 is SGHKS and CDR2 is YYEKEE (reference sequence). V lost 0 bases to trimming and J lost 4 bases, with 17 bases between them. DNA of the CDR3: TGTGCCAGCAGCTTGGTTCTAGACAGTGAATTAAATCAGCCCCAGCATTTT. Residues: CASSLVLDSELNQPQHF. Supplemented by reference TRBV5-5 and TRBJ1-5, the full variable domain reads DAGVTQSPTHLIKTRGQQVTLRCSPISGHKSVSWYQQVLGQGPQFIFQYYEKEERGRGNFPDRFSARQFPNYSSELNVNALLLGDSALYLCASSLVLDSELNQPQHFGDGTRLSIL.

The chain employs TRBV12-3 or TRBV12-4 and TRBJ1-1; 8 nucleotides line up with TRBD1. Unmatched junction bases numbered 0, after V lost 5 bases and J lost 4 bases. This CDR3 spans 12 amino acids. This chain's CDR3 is CASSTGGTEAFF. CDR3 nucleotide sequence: TGTGCCAGCAGTACAGGGGGCACTGAAGCTTTCTTT.

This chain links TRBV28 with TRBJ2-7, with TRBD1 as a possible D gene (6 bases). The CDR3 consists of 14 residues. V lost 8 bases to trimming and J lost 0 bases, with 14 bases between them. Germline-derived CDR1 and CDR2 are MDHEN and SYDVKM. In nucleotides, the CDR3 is TGTGCCAGCCCTCCACAGGGATACTCCTACGAGCAGTACTTC. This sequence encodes CASPPQGYSYEQYF.

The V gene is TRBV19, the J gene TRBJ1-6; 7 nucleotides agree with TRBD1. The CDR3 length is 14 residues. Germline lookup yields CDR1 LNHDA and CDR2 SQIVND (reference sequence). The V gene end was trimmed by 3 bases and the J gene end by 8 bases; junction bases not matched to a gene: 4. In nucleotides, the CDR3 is TGTGCCAGTAGTATGGGGACAGAAGATTCACCCCTCCACTTT. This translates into CASSMGTEDSPLHF.

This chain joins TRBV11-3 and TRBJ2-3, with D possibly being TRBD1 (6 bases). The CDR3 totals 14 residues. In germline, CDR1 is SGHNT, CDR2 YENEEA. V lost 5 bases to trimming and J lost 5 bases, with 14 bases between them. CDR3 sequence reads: CASSRRGGRDTQYF. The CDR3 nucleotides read TGTGCCAGCAGCAGACGAGGGGGACGAGATACGCAGTATTTT.

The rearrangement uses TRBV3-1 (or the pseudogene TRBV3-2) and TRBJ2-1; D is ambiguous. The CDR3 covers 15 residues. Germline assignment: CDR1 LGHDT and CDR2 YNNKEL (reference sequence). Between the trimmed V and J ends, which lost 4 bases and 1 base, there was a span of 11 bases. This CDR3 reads CASSLPSSSYNEQFF. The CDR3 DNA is TGTGCCAGCAGCCTACCCAGTTCATCCTACAATGAGCAGTTCTTC.

The CDR3 is CASLDRGGNEQFF. CDR3 in DNA: TGTGCCAGCCTGGACAGGGGGGGGAATGAGCAGTTCTTC. The rearrangement joins TRBV25-1 to TRBJ2-1, with 10 bases fitting TRBD1. The CDR3 consists of 13 residues. Germline CDR1 MGHDK, CDR2 SYGVNS. J was trimmed by 7 bases and V by 8 bases; bases with no gene match: 5.

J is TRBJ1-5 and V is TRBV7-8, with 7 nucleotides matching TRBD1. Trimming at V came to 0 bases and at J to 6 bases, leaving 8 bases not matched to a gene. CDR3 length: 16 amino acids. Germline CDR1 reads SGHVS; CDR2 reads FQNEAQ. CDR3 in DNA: TGTGCCAGCAGCTTAGCTGGAAGGGGGCGAGGTCAGCCCCAGCATTTT. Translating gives CASSLAGRGRGQPQHF.

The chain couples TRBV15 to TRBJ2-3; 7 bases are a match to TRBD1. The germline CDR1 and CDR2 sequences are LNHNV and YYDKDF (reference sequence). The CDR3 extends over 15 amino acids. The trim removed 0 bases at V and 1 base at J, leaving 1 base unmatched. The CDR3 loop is CATSREQGRTDTQYF. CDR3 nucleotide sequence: TGTGCCACCAGCAGAGAACAGGGGCGCACAGATACGCAGTATTTT.

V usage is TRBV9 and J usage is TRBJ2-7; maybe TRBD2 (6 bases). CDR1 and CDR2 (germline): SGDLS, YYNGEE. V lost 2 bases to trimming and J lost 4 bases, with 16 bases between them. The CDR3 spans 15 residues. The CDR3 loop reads CASSVSGLGEYEQYF. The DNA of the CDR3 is TGTGCCAGCAGCGTTTCGGGACTGGGAGAATACGAGCAGTACTTC. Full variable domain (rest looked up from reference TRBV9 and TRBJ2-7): DSGVTQTPKHLITATGQRVTLRCSPRSGDLSVYWYQQSLDQGLQFLIQYYNGEERAKGNILERFSAQQFPDLHSELNLSSLELGDSALYFCASSVSGLGEYEQYFGPGTRLTVT.

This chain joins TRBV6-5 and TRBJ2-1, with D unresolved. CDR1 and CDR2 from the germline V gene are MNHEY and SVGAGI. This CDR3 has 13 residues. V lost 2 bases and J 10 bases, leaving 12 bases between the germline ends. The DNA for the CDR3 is TGTGCCAGCAGTTACACAGCCGCTCTAGAGCAGTTCTTC. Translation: CASSYTAALEQFF.

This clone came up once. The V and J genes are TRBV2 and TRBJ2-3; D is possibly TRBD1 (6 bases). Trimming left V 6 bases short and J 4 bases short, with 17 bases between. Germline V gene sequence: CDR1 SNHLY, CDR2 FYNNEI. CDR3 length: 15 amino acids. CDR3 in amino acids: CASSLGGGSADTQYF. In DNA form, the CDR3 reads TGTGCCAGCAGCCTAGGGGGTGGGAGCGCAGATACGCAGTATTTT.

CDR3 sequence: CASSYGQDRRFSPLHF. CDR3 coding DNA: TGTGCCAGCAGTTACGGGCAGGACAGGAGGTTTTCACCCCTCCACTTT. The gene calls are TRBV6-5 and TRBJ1-6; 7 bases map to TRBD1. The V and J ends lost 2 bases and 9 bases, in that order; junction bases with no gene match: 10. From germline, CDR1 is MNHEY and CDR2 SVGAGI. The CDR3 loop spans 16 amino acids.